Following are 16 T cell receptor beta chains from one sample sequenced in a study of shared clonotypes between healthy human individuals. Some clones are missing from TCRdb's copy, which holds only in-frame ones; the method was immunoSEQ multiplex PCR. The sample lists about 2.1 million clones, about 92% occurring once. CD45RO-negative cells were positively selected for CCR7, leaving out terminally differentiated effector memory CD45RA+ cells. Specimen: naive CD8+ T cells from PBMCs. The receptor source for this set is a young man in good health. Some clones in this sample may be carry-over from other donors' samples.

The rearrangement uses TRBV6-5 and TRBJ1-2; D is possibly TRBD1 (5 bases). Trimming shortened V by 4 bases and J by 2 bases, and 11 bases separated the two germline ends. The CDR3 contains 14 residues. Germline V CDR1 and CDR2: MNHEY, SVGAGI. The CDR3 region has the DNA TGTGCCAGCAGTTCTCCGGGGGAGAACTATGGCTACACCTTC. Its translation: CASSSPGENYGYTF.

For the CDR3, the DNA is TGTGCCAGCAGCCAAGTGACGAGCCTCTCCTACAATGAGCAGTTCTTC. It codes for CASSQVTSLSYNEQFF. J is TRBJ2-1 and V is TRBV4-2; no clear D. V shed 1 base and J shed 0 bases, with 10 bases lying between them. Germline V gene sequence: CDR1 LGHNA, CDR2 YNFKEQ. The CDR3 loop spans 16 amino acids.

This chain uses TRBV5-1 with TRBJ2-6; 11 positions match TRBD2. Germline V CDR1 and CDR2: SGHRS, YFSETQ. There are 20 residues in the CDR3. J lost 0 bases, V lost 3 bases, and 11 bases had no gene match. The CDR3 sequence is CASSSRLTSGKSSGANVLTF. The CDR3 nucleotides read TGCGCCAGCAGCTCGCGGTTGACTAGCGGGAAGAGCTCTGGGGCCAACGTCCTGACTTTC.

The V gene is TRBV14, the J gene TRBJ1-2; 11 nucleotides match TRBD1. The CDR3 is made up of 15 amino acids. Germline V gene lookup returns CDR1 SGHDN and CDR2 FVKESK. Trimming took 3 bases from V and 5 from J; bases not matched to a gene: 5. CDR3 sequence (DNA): TGTGCCAGCAGCCATGGACAGGGGGCTCGATATGGCTACACCTTC. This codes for CASSHGQGARYGYTF.

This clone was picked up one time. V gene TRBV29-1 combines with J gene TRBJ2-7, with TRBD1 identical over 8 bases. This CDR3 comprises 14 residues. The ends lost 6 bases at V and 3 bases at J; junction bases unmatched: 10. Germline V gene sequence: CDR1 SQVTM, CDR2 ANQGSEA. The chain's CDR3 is CSVGQGQGLYEQYF. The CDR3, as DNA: TGCAGCGTCGGCCAAGGACAGGGCCTCTACGAGCAGTACTTC.

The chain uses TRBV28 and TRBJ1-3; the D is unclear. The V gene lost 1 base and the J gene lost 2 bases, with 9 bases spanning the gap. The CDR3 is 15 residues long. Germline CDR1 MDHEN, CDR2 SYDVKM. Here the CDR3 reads CASSLYKGPGNTIYF. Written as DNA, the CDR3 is TGTGCCAGCAGTTTATATAAGGGCCCTGGAAACACCATATATTTT.

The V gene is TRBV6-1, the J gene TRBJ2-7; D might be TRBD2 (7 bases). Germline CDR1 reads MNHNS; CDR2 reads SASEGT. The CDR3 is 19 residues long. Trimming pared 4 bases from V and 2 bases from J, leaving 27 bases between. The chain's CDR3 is CASSVRGRAGYTVTYEQYF. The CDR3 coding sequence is TGTGCCAGCAGTGTAAGGGGGAGGGCGGGATATACCGTAACCTACGAGCAGTACTTC.

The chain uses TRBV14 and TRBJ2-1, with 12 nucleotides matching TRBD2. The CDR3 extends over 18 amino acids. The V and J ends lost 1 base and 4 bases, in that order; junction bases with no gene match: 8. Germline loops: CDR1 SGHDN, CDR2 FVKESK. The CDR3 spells CASSQVTAGTSGYNEQFF. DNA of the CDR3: TGTGCCAGCAGCCAAGTTACAGCCGGGACTAGCGGGTACAATGAGCAGTTCTTC.

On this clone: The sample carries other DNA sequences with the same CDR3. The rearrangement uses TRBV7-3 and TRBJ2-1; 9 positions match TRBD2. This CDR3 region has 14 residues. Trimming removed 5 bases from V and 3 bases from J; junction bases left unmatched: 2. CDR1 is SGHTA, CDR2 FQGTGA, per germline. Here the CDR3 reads CASSPSGNYNEQFF. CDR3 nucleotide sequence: TGTGCCAGCAGCCCTAGCGGGAACTACAATGAGCAGTTCTTC.

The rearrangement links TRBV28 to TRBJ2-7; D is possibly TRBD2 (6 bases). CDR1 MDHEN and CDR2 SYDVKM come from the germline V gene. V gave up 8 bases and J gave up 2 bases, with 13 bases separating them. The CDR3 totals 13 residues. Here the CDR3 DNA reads TGTGCCAGCTCCGCCCCTAGCGCCTACGAGCAGTACTTC. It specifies CASSAPSAYEQYF.

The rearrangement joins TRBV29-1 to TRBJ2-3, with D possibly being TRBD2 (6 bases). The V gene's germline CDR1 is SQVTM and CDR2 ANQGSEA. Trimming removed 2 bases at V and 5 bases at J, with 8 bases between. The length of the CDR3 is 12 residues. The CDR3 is CSVELGGDTQYF. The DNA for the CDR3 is TGCAGCGTTGAATTGGGGGGAGATACGCAGTATTTT.

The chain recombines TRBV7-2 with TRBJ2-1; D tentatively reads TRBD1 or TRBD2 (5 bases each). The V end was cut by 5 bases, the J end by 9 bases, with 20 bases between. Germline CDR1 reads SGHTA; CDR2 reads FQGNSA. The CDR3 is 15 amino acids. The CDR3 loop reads CASSPIRVRGLEQFF. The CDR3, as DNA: TGTGCCAGCAGCCCTATTCGGGTACGGGGCCTTGAGCAGTTCTTC.

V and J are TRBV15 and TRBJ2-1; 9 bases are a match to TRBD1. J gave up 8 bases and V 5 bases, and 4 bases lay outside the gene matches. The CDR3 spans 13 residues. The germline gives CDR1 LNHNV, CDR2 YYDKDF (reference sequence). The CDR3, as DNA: TGTGCCACCAGCCCACGGACAGGGGATGAGCAGTTCTTC. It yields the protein CATSPRTGDEQFF.

CDR3 DNA sequence: TGTGCCTGGACTGGGCCAGGAGCCGCCACCTACGAGCAGTACTTC. It codes for CAWTGPGAATYEQYF. The gene calls are TRBV30 and TRBJ2-5, with D unclear. The DNA end is more similar to TRBJ2-7, so the J call may be wrong. The V gene's germline CDR1 is GTSNPN and CDR2 SVGIG (reference sequence). CDR3 size: 15 residues.

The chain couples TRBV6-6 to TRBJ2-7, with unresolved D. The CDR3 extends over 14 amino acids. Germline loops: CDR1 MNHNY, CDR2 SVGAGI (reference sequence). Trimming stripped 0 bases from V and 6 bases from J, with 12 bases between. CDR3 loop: CASSYSIVGTEQYF. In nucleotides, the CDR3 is TGTGCCAGCAGTTACTCGATAGTCGGAACCGAGCAGTACTTC.

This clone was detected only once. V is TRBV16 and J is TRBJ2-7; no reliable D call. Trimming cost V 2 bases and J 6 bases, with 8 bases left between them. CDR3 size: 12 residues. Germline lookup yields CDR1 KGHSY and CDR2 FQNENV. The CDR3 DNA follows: TGTGCCAGCAGCCAAATGGGTTCCGAGCAGTACTTC. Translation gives CASSQMGSEQYF.